This TCR beta chain emerged from a study of vaccination and CD4 T cells after COVID-19. Looking at the study overall: Post-diagnosis, post-COVID samples were collected after a median 101 days, ranging 35 to 161.

This clonotype was counted between two and nine times. Its antigen remains unidentified. Indicated treatment: approximately nine-day PBMC culture with coronavirus spike peptide pools or control peptides (ViraFEST assay). Once peptide pools had expanded antigen-specific T cells, ViraFEST sequenced TCRs. Sequencing of cultured CD4+ T cell DNA used the Oncomine TCR Beta short-read assay. Genomic DNA was taken out of cultured CD4+ T cells by extraction. From the PCR reads, TCRdb called clonotypes with MiXCR, one entry per CDR3 protein. The data hold 9,500 to 15,000 distinct CDR3 sequences, with about 57% observed a single time. V lost 4 bases and J 2 bases, leaving 15 bases between the germline ends. The germline V gene has CDR1 DFQATT and CDR2 SNEGSKA (reference sequence). This CDR3 has 14 residues.

The rearrangement uses TRBV20-1 and TRBJ2-7, with TRBD2 as a possible D gene (7 bases). Material: CD4+ T cells from blood, cultured in vitro. The TCR originated in a human donor who had recovered from COVID-19. The CDR3 nucleotides read TGCAGTGCTATCGTGGGGGGGGCTACCTACGAGCAGTACTTC. Translating gives CSAIVGGATYEQYF.